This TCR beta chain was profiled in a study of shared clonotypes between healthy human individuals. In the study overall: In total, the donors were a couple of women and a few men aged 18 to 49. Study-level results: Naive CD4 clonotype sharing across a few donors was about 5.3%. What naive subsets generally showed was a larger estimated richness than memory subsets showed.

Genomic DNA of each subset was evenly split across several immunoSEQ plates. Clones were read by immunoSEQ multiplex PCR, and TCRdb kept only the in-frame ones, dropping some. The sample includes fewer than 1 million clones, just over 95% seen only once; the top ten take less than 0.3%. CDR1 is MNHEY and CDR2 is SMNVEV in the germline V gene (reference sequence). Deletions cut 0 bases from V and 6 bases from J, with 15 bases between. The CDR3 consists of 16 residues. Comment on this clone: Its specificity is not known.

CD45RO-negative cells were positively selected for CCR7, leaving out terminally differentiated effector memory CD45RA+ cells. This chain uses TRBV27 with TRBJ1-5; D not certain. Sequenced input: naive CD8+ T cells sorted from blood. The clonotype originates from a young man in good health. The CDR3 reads CASSLSGGAYGQPQHF. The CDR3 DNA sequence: TGTGCCAGCAGTTTATCGGGCGGAGCTTATGGTCAGCCCCAGCATTTT.